The source of this TCR beta chain is a study of blood T cell repertoires in COVID-19. The CDR3 runs 17 residues. V was clipped by 7 bases and J by 7 bases; unmatched bases: 20. Germline CDR1 is MNHEY and CDR2 is SMNVEV (reference sequence). The data were produced by immunoSEQ multiplex PCR, yet TCRdb's version contains in-frame clones alone and is incomplete. This table holds roughly 120,000 clones, roughly four fifths found once. This receptor was taken from a man aged 45-60 years with acute or convalescent COVID-19. Sequencing input: peripheral blood. The chain joins TRBV27 to TRBJ1-2, with 8 bases fitting TRBD1. This chain's CDR3 is CASTDSGQGLLASGYTF. In DNA form, the CDR3 reads TGTGCCAGCACCGATTCCGGACAGGGCTTGTTGGCGTCTGGCTACACCTTC.